The sequence of this T cell receptor beta chain was determined in a study of a mutant IDH1 vaccine in newly diagnosed glioma. In germline, CDR1 is LNHNV, CDR2 YYDKDF (reference sequence). The CDR3 covers 14 residues. V lost 3 bases, J lost 2 bases, and 3 bases stayed unmatched. Using immunoSEQ multiplex PCR, the repertoire was profiled, and TCRdb retains in-frame clones only, with some absent. The sample has about 51,000 clones, around three quarters seen once; the top ten hold 1.5% to 2%. Time point noted: baseline, week 1 (first vaccination visit). Described treatment: pre-vaccination baseline after standard-of-care therapy.

The sample was PBMCs, taken from a glioma patient treated with radiotherapy, temozolomide or both. This chain connects TRBV15 to TRBJ1-2; 7 nucleotides match TRBD1. The clonotype comes from a woman aged 40 to 55 with glioma. The CDR3 DNA is TGTGCCACCAGCAGCGGCAGGGGGAACTATGGCTACACCTTC. This translates into CATSSGRGNYGYTF.